The entry that follows covers one T cell receptor (beta chain) sequence. What it binds is unknown. The method was immunoSEQ multiplex PCR; TCRdb's version includes in-frame clones alone and lacks a portion of them. The data hold some 59,000 clones, with roughly nine tenths observed a single time. Separate from the roughly 700-subject first cohort was the approximately 120-subject validation cohort, to which the donors belonged. This entry belongs to a study of cytomegalovirus exposure and HLA in healthy donors. Broader study findings: Reported performance of the classifier showed diagnosis of cytomegalovirus status with high specificity and sensitivity. Investigators reported 164 TCR beta chains as tied to cytomegalovirus. Within the 100 to 150 validation repertoires, first-cohort TCR clusters tended to co-occur, according to a later analysis.

This TCR was recovered from a woman in her late teens or twenties in good health and CMV-seronegative. Sequencing used PBMCs.

In nucleotides, the CDR3 is TGTGCCAGCAGCCTGGGACTTCCCATCCCCACAGATACGCAGTATTTT. Amino acid sequence: CASSLGLPIPTDTQYF. The V call is TRBV28, the J call TRBJ2-3; a possible D gene is TRBD2 (6 bases). From germline, CDR1 is MDHEN and CDR2 SYDVKM. V lost 6 bases, J lost 2 bases, and 18 bases lay in between. CDR3 length: 16 residues.